The source of this T cell receptor beta chain is a study of blood T cell repertoires in COVID-19. Germline assignment: CDR1 SGHVS and CDR2 FNYEAQ. This CDR3 is 14 amino acids long. V trimming: 5 bases; J trimming: 2 bases; junction bases outside the gene matches: 4. Under the authors' procedure: Amplification of reference gene primers was used by the study to estimate nucleated cell counts. Only in-frame clones appear in the TCRdb table, and some are missing; sequencing was by immunoSEQ multiplex PCR. The V and J calls and clone size are taken from that table; D and trimming were inferred from the DNA. There are about 120,000 clones in the sample; around four fifths occur only once, and around 2% lies in the top ten.

The specimen sequenced was peripheral blood. The clonotype originates from a man aged 30 to 39 with acute or convalescent COVID-19. The genes are TRBV7-6 and TRBJ2-7, with 9 bases aligning to TRBD1. CDR3 in amino acids: CASSPGTGPYEQYF. The CDR3 coding sequence is TGTGCCAGCAGCCCCGGGACAGGGCCCTACGAGCAGTACTTC. Full variable domain (rest looked up from reference TRBV7-6 and TRBJ2-7): GAGVSQSPRYKVTKRGQDVALRCDPISGHVSLYWYRQALGQGPEFLTYFNYEAQQDKSGLPNDRFSAERPEGSISTLTIQRTEQRDSAMYRCASSPGTGPYEQYFGPGTRLTVT.